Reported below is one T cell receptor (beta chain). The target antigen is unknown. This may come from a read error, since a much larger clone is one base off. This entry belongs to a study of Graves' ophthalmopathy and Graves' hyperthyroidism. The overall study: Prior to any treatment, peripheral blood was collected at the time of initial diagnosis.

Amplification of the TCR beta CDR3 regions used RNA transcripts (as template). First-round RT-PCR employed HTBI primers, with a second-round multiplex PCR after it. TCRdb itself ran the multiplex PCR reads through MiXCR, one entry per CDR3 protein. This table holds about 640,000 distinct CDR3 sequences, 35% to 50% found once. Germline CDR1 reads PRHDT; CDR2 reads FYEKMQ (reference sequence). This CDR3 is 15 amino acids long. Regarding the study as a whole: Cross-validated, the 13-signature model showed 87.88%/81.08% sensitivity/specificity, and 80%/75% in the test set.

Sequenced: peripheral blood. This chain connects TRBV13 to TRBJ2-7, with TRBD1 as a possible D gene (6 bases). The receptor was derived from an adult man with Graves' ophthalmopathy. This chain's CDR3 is CVSSLVSQGKYEQYF. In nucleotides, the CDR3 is TGTGTCAGCAGCTTAGTATCGCAGGGGAAGTACGAGCAGTACTTC. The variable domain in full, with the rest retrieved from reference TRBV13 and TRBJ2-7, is AAGVIQSPRHLIKEKRETATLKCYPIPRHDTVYWYQQGPGQDPQFLISFYEKMQSDKGSIPDRFSAQQFSDYHSELNMSSLELGDSALYFCVSSLVSQGKYEQYFGPGTRLTVT.